The T cell receptor beta chain under discussion was sequenced for a study of cytomegalovirus exposure and HLA in healthy donors. Notes on the study in general: A later look showed TCR association rates differing by HLA locus, highest for DRB1 and lowest for HLA-C. The number of N-insertions in an Asian-associated ancestry cluster was reportedly below the roughly 660-donor mean in a later analysis. Associated with cytomegalovirus, according to the listing, were 150 to 200 TCR beta chains.

Trimming took 4 bases from V and 14 from J, leaving 9 bases between them. Germline V CDR1 and CDR2: MGHDK, SYGVNS. CDR3 size: 11 residues. Amplification used 60 Vbeta primers and 13 Jbeta primers. Libraries were prepared by immunoSEQ multiplex PCR; TCRdb keeps only in-frame clonotypes and omits some of them. There are 120,000 or so clones in the sample; 81% occur only once, and roughly 1.8% lies in the top ten. Worth noting for this clone: As yet, its antigen is unknown.

Sequencing input: PBMCs. This chain links TRBV25-1 with TRBJ1-6; no definite D call. The receptor comes from a man between 18 and 35 years old in good health and CMV-seronegative. DNA of the CDR3: TGTGCCAGCAGTGCCCTTACTACCCTCCACTTT. This gives the protein CASSALTTLHF. Supplemented by reference TRBV25-1 and TRBJ1-6, the full variable domain reads EADIYQTPRYLVIGTGKKITLECSQTMGHDKMYWYQQDPGMELHLIHYSYGVNSTEKGDLSSESTVSRIRTEHFPLTLESARPSHTSQYLCASSALTTLHFGNGTRLTVT.